This TCR beta chain was retrieved from a study of blood T cell repertoires in COVID-19. In the study overall: The United States, Italy and Spain supplied acute and convalescent COVID-19 samples. T cells, B-cell-depleted T cells, or PBMCs supplied cDNA or gDNA.

The germline V and J ends were trimmed by 0 bases and 8 bases, with 19 bases remaining between them. This CDR3 spans 16 amino acids. The V gene's germline CDR1 is SGHAT and CDR2 FQNNGV. Authors' methods: Using reference gene primer amplification, nucleated cell counts were estimated. The assay was immunoSEQ multiplex PCR, and TCRdb's table has in-frame clones only and misses some. For V, J and clone size, that table is used; D and trimming come from the DNA. Of about 210,000 clones listed, 83% are singletons. The specimen was peripheral blood. The rearrangement joins TRBV11-2 to TRBJ1-2, with a possible D match to TRBD1 (6 bases). The receptor comes from a woman aged 40 to 49 with active or convalescent COVID-19. CDR3 bases: TGTGCCAGCAGCTTAGAGTCGAGGACAGCCCTTATGGGCTACACCTTC. It translates to CASSLESRTALMGYTF.